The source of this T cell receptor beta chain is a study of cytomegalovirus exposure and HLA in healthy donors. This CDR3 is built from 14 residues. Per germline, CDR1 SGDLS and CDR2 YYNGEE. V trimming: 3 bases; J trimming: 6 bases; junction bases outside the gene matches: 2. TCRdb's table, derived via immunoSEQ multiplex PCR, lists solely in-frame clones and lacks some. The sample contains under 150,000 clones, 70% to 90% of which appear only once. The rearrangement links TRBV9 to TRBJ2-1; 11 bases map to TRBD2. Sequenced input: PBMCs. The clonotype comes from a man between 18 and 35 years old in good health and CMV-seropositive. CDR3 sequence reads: CASSETSGTNEQFF. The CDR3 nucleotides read TGTGCCAGCAGCGAGACTAGCGGGACCAATGAGCAGTTCTTC.